Here is one T cell receptor (beta chain) with its context. Its specificity is not known. The sample belongs to a study of blood T cells in healthy people across ages. Between the trimmed V and J ends, which lost 0 bases and 2 bases, there was a span of 9 bases. The CDR3 is 14 amino acids. Germline V CDR1 and CDR2: SGHTS, YDEGEE. General observations from the study: TCR beta diversity per million T cells fell roughly linearly with age.

The second PCR ran roughly 7 to 12 cycles with a sample-barcoded 5' primer and J-beta primers. Samples each returned at least 3 million CDR3-containing paired-end reads. One entry per CDR3 protein results from TCRdb running MiXCR on the 5' RACE reads. Among roughly 1.9 million distinct CDR3 sequences listed, around 42% were seen once. The sequenced sample was blood. The chain couples TRBV5-8 to TRBJ2-7; the D is unclear. This clonotype was obtained from a human donor in good health. The CDR3 DNA is TGTGCCAGCAGCTTGGACCAGGCTACCTACGAGCAGTACTTC. Protein: CASSLDQATYEQYF.